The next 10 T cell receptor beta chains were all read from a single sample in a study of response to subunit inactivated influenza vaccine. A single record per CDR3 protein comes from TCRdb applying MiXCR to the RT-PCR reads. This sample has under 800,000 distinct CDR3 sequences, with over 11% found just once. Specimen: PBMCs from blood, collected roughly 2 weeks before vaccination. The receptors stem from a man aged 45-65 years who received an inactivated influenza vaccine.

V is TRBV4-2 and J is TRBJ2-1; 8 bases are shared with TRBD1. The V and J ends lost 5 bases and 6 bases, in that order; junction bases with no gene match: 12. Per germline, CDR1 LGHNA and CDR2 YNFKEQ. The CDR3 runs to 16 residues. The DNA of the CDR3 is TGTGCCAGCAGCTCAAGGGTGGGACAGGCAGTCAATGAGCAGTTCTTC. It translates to CASSSRVGQAVNEQFF.

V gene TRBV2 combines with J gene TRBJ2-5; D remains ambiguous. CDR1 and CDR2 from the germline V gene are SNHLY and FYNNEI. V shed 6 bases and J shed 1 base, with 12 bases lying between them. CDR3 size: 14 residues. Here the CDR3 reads CASSVHPAQETQYF. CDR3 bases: TGTGCCAGCAGCGTACACCCGGCCCAAGAGACCCAGTACTTC.

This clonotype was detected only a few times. CDR3 nucleotide sequence: TGCAGCGTTGATTCAGTGGAAGAGACCCAGTACTTC. This encodes CSVDSVEETQYF. V gene TRBV29-1 combines with J gene TRBJ2-5; no clear D. The CDR3 runs 12 residues. Trimming removed 3 bases from V and 3 bases from J, with 8 bases in between. Germline V lookup: CDR1 SQVTM, CDR2 ANQGSEA.

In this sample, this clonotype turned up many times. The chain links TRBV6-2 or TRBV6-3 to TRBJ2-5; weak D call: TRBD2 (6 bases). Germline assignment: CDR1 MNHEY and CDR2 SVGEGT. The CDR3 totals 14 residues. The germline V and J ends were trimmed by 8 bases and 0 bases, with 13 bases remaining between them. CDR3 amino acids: CASVGLLDQETQYF. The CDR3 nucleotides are TGTGCCAGCGTCGGACTACTAGACCAAGAGACCCAGTACTTC.

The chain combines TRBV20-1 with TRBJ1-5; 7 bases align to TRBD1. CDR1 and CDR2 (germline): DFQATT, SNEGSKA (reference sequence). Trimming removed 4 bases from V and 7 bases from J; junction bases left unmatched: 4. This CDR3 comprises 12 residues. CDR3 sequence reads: CSATGGGQPQHF. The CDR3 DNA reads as TGCAGTGCTACGGGAGGGGGCCAGCCCCAGCATTTT.

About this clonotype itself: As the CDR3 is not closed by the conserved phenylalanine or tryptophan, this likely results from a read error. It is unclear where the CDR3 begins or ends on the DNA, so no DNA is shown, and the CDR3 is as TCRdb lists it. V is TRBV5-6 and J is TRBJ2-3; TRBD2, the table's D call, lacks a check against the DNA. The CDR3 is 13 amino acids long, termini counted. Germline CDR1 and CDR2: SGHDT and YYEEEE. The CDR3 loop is CASSLASGRSVWR.

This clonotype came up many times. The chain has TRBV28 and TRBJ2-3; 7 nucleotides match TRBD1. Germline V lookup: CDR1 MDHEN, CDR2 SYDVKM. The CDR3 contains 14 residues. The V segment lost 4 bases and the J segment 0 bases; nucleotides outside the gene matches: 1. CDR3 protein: CASSWGQSTDTQYF. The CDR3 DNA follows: TGTGCCAGCAGTTGGGGACAGAGCACAGATACGCAGTATTTT.

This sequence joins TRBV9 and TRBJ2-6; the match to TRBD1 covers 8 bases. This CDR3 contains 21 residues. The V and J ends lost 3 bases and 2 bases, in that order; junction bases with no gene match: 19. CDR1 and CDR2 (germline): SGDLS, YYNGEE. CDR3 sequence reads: CASSAEGGPGDRGAGANVLTF. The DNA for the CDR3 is TGTGCCAGCAGCGCAGAAGGAGGACCGGGAGACAGGGGTGCTGGGGCCAACGTCCTGACTTTC.

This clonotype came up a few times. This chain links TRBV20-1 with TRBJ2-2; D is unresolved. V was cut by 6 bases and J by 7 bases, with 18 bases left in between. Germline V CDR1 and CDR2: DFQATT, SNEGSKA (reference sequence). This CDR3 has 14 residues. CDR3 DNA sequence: TGCAGTGCCATAAGGAATTCGGGCTACGGGGAGCTGTTTTTT. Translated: CSAIRNSGYGELFF.

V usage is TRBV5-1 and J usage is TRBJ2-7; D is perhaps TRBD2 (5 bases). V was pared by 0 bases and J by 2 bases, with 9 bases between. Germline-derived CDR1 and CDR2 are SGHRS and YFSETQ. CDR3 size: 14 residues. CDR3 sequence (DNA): TGCGCCAGCAGCTTGGCAGCGGCGACCTACGAGCAGTACTTC. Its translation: CASSLAAATYEQYF.